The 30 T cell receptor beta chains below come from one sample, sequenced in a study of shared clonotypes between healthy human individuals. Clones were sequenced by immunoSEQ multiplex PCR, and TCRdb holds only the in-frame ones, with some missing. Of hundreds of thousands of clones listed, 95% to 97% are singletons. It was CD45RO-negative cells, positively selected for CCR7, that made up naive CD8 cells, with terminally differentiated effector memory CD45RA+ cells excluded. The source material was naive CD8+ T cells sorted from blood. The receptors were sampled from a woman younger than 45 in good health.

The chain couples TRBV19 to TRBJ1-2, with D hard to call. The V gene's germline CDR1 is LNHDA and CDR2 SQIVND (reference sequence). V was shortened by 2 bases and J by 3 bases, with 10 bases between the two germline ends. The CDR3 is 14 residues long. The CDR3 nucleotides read TGTGCCAGTAGTATAAGGGCTTTGGACTATGGCTACACCTTC. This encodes CASSIRALDYGYTF.

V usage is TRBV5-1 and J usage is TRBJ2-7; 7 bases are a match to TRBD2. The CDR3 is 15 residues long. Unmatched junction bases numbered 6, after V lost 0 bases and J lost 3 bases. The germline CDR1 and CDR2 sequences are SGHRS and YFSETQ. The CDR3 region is CASSLASGRRYEQYF. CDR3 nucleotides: TGCGCCAGCAGCTTGGCGTCCGGGAGGCGCTACGAGCAGTACTTC.

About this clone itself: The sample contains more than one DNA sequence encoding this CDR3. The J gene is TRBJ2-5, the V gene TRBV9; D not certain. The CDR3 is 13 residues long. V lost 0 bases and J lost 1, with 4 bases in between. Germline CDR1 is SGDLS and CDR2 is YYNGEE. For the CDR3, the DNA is TGTGCCAGCAGCGTAGTTCCCCAAGAGACCCAGTACTTC. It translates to CASSVVPQETQYF. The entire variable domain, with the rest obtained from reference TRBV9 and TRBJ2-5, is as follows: DSGVTQTPKHLITATGQRVTLRCSPRSGDLSVYWYQQSLDQGLQFLIQYYNGEERAKGNILERFSAQQFPDLHSELNLSSLELGDSALYFCASSVVPQETQYFGPGTRLLVL.

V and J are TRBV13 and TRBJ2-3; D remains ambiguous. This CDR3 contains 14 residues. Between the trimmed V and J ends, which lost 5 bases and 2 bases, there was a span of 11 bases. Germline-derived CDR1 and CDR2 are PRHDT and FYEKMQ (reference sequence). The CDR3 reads CASSSRLDTDTQYF. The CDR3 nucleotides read TGTGCCAGCAGCAGCCGACTCGACACAGATACGCAGTATTTT.

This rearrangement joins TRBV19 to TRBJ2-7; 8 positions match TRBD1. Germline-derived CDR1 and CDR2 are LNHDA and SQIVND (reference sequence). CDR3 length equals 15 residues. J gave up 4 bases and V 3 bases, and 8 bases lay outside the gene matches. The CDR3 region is CASSMGDRTSYEQYF. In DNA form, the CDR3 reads TGTGCCAGTAGTATGGGGGACAGGACTTCTTACGAGCAGTACTTC. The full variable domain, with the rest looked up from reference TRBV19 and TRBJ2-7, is DGGITQSPKYLFRKEGQNVTLSCEQNLNHDAMYWYRQDPGQGLRLIYYSQIVNDFQKGDIAEGYSVSREKKESFPLTVTSAQKNPTAFYLCASSMGDRTSYEQYFGPGTRLTVT.

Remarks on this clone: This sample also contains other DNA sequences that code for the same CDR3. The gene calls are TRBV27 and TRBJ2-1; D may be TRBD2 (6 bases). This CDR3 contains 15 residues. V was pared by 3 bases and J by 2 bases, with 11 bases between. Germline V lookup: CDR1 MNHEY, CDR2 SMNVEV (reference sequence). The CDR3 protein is CASSFGAGTYNEQFF. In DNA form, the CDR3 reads TGTGCCAGCAGTTTCGGGGCGGGAACCTACAATGAGCAGTTCTTC.

The DNA of the CDR3 is TGTGCCAGCAGTTTGACTAGCGGCGACCAAGAGACCCAGTACTTC. This translates into CASSLTSGDQETQYF. This chain connects TRBV28 to TRBJ2-5; 9 bases align to TRBD2. Losses at the gene ends were 3 bases for V and 0 bases for J; bases not matched to a gene: 2. This CDR3 is built from 15 residues. In germline, CDR1 is MDHEN, CDR2 SYDVKM. The whole variable domain, remainder taken from reference TRBV28 and TRBJ2-5, is DVKVTQSSRYLVKRTGEKVFLECVQDMDHENMFWYRQDPGLGLRLIYFSYDVKMKEKGDIPEGYSVSREKKERFSLILESASTNQTSMYLCASSLTSGDQETQYFGPGTRLLVL.

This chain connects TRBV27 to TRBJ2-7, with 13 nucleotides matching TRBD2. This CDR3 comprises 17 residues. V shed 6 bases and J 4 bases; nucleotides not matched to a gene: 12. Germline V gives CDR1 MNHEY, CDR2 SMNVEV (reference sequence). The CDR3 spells CASSPGLAGEKVYEQYF. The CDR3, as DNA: TGTGCCAGCAGCCCCGGACTAGCGGGAGAAAAAGTATACGAGCAGTACTTC.

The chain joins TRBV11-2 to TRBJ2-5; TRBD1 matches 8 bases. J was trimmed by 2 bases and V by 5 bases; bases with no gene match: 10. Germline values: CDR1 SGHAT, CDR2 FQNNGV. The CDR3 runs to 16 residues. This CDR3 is CASSTRQGSFQETQYF. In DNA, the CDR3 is TGTGCCAGCAGCACCAGACAGGGGTCCTTTCAAGAGACCCAGTACTTC.

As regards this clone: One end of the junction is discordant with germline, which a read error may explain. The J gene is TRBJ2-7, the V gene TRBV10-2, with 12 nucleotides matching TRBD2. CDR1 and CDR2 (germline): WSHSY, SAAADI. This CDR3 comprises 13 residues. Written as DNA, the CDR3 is TGCGCCAGCAGCATGACTAGCGGGAGTTCGCAGAACTTC. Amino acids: CASSMTSGSSQNF.

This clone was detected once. The CDR3 nucleotides read TGCGCCAGCAGCTTTAGCGGATCCACAGATACGCAGTATTTT. It codes for CASSFSGSTDTQYF. The chain employs TRBV5-1 and TRBJ2-3; D may be TRBD2 (6 bases). The CDR3 is made up of 14 amino acids. With 2 bases removed from V and 2 bases from J, the gap between germline ends came to 9 bases. Per germline, CDR1 SGHRS and CDR2 YFSETQ.

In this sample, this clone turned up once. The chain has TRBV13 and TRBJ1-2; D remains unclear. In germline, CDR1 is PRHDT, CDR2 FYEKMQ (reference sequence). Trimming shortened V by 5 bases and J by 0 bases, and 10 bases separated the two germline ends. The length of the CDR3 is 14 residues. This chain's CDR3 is CASSPWRANYGYTF. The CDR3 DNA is TGTGCCAGCAGCCCCTGGAGAGCTAACTATGGCTACACCTTC.

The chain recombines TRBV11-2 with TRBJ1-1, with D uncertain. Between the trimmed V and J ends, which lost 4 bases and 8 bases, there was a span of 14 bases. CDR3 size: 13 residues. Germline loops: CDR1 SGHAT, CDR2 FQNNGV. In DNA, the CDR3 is TGTGCCAGCAGCTCACCCCCCTGGGTGGAAGCTTTCTTT. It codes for CASSSPPWVEAFF. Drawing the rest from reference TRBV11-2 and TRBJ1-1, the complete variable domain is EAGVAQSPRYKIIEKRQSVAFWCNPISGHATLYWYQQILGQGPKLLIQFQNNGVVDDSQLPKDRFSAERLKGVDSTLKIQPAKLEDSAVYLCASSSPPWVEAFFGQGTRLTVV.

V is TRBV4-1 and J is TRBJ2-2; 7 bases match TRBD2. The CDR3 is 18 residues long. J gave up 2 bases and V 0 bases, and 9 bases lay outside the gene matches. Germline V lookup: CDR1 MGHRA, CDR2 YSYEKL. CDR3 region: CASSQEGVTSLNTGELFF. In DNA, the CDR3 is TGCGCCAGCAGCCAAGAGGGTGTGACTAGCTTAAACACCGGGGAGCTGTTTTTT.

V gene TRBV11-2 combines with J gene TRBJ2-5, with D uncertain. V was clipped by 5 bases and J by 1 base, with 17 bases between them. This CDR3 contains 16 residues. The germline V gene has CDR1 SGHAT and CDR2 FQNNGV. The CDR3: CASSPNVRLPQETQYF. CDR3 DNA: TGTGCCAGCAGCCCAAATGTTAGACTTCCCCAAGAGACCCAGTACTTC.

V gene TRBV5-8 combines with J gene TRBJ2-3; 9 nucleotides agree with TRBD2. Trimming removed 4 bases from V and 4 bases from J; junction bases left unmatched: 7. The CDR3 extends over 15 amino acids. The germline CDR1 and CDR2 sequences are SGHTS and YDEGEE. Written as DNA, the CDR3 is TGTGCCAGCAGCCAATTAGCGGGAGTAGCAGATACGCAGTATTTT. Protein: CASSQLAGVADTQYF.

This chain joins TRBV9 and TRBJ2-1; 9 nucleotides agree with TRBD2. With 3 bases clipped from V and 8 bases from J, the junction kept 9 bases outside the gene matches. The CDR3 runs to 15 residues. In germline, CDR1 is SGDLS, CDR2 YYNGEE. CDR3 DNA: TGTGCCAGCAGCGCCCTGGGGCTAGCGGGACATGAGCAGTTCTTC. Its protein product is CASSALGLAGHEQFF.

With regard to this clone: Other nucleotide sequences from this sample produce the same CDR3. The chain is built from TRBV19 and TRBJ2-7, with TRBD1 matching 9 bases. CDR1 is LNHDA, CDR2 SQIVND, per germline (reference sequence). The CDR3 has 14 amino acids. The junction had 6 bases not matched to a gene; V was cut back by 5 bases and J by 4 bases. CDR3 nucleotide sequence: TGTGCCAGTAGTCCCGGACAGGGGCCATACGAGCAGTACTTC. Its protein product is CASSPGQGPYEQYF.

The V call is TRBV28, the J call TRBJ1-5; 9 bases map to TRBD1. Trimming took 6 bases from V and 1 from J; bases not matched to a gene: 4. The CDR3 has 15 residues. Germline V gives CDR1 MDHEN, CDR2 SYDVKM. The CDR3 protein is CASRRGQGSNQPQHF. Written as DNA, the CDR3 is TGTGCCAGCAGAAGGGGACAGGGAAGCAATCAGCCCCAGCATTTT.

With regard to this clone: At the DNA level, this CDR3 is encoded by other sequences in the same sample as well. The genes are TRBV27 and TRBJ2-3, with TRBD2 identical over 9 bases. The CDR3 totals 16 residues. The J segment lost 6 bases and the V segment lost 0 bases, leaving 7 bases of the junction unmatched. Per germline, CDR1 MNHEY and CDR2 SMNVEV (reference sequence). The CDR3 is CASSLSAGGPADTQYF. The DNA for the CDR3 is TGTGCCAGCAGTTTATCCGCGGGAGGGCCGGCGGATACGCAGTATTTT.

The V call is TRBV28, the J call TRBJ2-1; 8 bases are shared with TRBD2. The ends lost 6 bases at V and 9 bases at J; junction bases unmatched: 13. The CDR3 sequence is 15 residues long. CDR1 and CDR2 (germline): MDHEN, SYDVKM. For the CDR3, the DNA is TGTGCCAGCAGAATCCCCGGGACTAGTGTATCTGAGCAGTTCTTC. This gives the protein CASRIPGTSVSEQFF.

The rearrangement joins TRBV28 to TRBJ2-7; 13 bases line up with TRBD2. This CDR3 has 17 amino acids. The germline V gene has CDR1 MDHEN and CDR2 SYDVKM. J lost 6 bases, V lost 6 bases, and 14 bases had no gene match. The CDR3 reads CASSHKGLAGTLGEQYF. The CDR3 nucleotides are TGTGCCAGCAGCCACAAGGGACTAGCGGGAACATTGGGCGAGCAGTACTTC.

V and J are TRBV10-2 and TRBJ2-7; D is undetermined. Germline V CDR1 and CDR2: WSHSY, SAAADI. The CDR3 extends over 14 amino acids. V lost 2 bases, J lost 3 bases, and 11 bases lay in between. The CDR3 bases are TGCGCCAGCAGTGAGAGGGCGTCGGTCTACGAGCAGTACTTC. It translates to CASSERASVYEQYF.

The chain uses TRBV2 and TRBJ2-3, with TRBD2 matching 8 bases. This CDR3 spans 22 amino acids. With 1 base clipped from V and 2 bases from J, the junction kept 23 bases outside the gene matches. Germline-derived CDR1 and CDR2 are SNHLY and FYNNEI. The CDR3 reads CASSEEVRREALAATYTDTQYF. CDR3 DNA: TGTGCCAGCAGTGAAGAGGTCCGCCGGGAAGCACTAGCGGCGACTTACACAGATACGCAGTATTTT.

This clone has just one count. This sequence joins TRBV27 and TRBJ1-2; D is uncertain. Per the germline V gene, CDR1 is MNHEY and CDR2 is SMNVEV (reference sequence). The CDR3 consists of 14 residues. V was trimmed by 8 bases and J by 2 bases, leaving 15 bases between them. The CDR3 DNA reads TGTGCCAGCGGCCCCATTGGGATAAACTATGGCTACACCTTC. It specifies CASGPIGINYGYTF.

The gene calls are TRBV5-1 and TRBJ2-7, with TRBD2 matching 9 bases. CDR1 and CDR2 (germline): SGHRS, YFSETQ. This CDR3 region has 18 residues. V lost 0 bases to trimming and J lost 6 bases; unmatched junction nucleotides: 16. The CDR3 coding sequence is TGCGCCAGCAGCTTGGGGGATAGCGGGAGCGATACGTGGTCCGAGCAGTACTTC. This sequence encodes CASSLGDSGSDTWSEQYF. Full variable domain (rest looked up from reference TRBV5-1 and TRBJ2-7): KAGVTQTPRYLIKTRGQQVTLSCSPISGHRSVSWYQQTPGQGLQFLFEYFSETQRNKGNFPGRFSGRQFSNSRSEMNVSTLELGDSALYLCASSLGDSGSDTWSEQYFGPGTRLTVT.

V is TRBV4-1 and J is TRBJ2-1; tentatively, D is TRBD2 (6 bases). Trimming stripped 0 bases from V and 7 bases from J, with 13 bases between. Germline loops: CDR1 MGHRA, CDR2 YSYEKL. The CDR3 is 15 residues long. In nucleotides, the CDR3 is TGCGCCAGCAGCCAAGATCCTAGGACTACAAATGAGCAGTTCTTC. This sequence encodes CASSQDPRTTNEQFF.

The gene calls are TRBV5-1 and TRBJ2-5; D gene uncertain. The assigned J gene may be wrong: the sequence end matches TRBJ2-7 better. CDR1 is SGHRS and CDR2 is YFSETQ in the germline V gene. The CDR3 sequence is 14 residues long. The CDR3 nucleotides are TGCGCCAGCAGCTTGGGGGCTCTGTCCTACGAGCAGTACTTC. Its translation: CASSLGALSYEQYF.

CDR3 residues: CASSLAGSRDGYTF. CDR3 sequence (DNA): TGTGCCAGCAGTTTAGCAGGGTCCCGGGATGGCTACACCTTC. This chain joins TRBV28 and TRBJ1-2; weak D call: TRBD1 (5 bases). Deletions cut 2 bases from V and 6 bases from J, with 13 bases between. The CDR3 has 14 amino acids. CDR1 is MDHEN, CDR2 SYDVKM, per germline.

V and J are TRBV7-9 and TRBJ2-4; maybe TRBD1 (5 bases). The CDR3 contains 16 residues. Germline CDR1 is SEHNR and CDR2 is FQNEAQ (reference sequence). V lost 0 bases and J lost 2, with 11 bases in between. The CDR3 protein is CASSLAQGISKNIQYF. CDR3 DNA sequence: TGTGCCAGCAGCTTAGCCCAGGGAATTTCCAAAAACATTCAGTACTTC.